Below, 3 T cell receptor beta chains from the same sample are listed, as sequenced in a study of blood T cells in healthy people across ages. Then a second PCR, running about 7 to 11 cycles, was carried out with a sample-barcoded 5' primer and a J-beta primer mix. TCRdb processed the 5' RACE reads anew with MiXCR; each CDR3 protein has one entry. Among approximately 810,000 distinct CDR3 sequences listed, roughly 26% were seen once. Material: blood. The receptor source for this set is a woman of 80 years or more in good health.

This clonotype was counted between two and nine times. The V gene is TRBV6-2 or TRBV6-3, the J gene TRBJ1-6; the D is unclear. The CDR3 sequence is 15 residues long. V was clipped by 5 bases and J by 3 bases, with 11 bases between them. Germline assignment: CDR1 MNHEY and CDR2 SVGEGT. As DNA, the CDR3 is TGTGCCAGCAGTCGGGCGGCAGGCTATAATTCACCCCTCCACTTT. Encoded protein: CASSRAAGYNSPLHF.

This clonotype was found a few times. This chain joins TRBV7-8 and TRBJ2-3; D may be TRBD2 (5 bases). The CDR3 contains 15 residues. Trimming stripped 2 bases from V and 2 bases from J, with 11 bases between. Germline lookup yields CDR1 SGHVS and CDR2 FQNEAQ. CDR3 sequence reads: CASSLRPSNTDTQYF. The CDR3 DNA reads TGTGCCAGCAGCTTACGTCCTAGCAACACAGATACGCAGTATTTT.

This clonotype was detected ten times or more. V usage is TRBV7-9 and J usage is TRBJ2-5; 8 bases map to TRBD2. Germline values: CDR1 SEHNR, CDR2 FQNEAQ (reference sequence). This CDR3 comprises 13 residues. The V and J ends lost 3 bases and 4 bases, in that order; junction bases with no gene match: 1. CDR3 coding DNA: TGTGCCAGCAGCTTTCGGGGGGGAGAGACCCAGTACTTC. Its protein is CASSFRGGETQYF.